This T cell receptor beta chain was profiled in a study of blood T cells in healthy people across ages. Overall study results and limits: With donor CMV status unknown, expanded clonotype changes were possibly confounded. Underestimates were what the diversity estimates from one million T cells were considered to be. A roughly linear age-dependent decrease characterized TCR beta diversity per million T cells.

This clonotype was detected many times. What it recognizes is unknown. CDR1 and CDR2 from the germline V gene are DFQATT and SNEGSKA (reference sequence). V was cut by 3 bases and J by 6 bases, with 6 bases left in between. This CDR3 contains 11 residues. Together with a sample-barcoded 5' primer, a J-beta primer mix was included in a second PCR lasting about 6 to 11 cycles. TCRdb processed the 5' RACE reads anew with MiXCR; each CDR3 protein has one entry. The sample lists around 2 million distinct CDR3 sequences; about two fifths were seen once. Donors gave roughly 9.1 milliliters of peripheral blood apiece.

The chain recombines TRBV20-1 with TRBJ1-5; no reliable D call. Sequenced sample: blood. This clonotype was obtained from a human donor in good health. This CDR3 reads CSASRGQPQHF. CDR3 in DNA: TGCAGTGCTAGTCGGGGTCAGCCCCAGCATTTT.